This T cell receptor beta chain was observed in a study of neurological immune-mediated disorders. Study-level points and caveats: Subjects shared no identical expanded-clone CDR3 amino acid sequences, suggesting private TCR-beta repertoires in all groups.

Synthesis of cDNA used 5'RACE (with 10-nucleotide random UMIs). Using its own MiXCR run on the 5' RACE reads, TCRdb lists one record per CDR3 protein. The sample includes around 79,000 distinct CDR3 sequences, over 12% of them seen just once. This clonotype was counted ten times or more. Antigen unknown. Individuals who volunteered at a blood bank located in Maryland, USA, made up the group of healthy controls. The unsorted libraries were made from 2 million PBMCs kept at -80 C. The germline V gene encodes CDR1 MNHEY and CDR2 SMNVEV (reference sequence). V was cut by 6 bases and J by 6 bases, with 18 bases left in between. CDR3 length: 14 residues.

This receptor was obtained from a woman between 50 and 59 years old in good health. Source material: PBMCs. The chain carries TRBV27 and TRBJ2-7; D might be TRBD2 (5 bases). The CDR3 reads CASSQKAKGGEQYF. CDR3 in DNA: TGTGCCAGCAGCCAGAAGGCTAAAGGAGGCGAGCAGTACTTC.